This passage covers 27 T cell receptor beta chains from one sample sequenced in a study of blood T cell repertoires in COVID-19. TCRdb's copy holds only in-frame clones and misses some; the assay was immunoSEQ multiplex PCR. The sample consists of roughly 320,000 clones, 90% to 95% of them appearing once. The sequenced sample consisted of PBMCs or T cells enriched from blood (not recorded which). The receptors were sampled from a woman aged 25 to 39 who had been exposed to COVID-19.

This chain connects TRBV10-3 to TRBJ1-1; 10 positions agree with TRBD1. Germline loops: CDR1 ENHRY, CDR2 SYGVKD. CDR3 length equals 15 residues. J was trimmed by 0 bases and V by 10 bases; bases with no gene match: 8. Here the CDR3 DNA reads TGTGCCACCGACGGGACAGGGGAAATGAACACTGAAGCTTTCTTT. It yields the protein CATDGTGEMNTEAFF.

This chain links TRBV7-9 with TRBJ2-2, with D possibly matching TRBD1 (6 bases). This CDR3 is built from 16 residues. Germline CDR1 is SEHNR and CDR2 is FQNEAQ (reference sequence). V shed 3 bases and J shed 0 bases, with 11 bases lying between them. The CDR3 DNA is TGTGCCAGCAGCTTGTTCGGACAGACGAACACCGGGGAGCTGTTTTTT. Translating it yields CASSLFGQTNTGELFF.

The chain carries TRBV6-5 and TRBJ2-3; 10 bases match TRBD2. The V segment lost 7 bases and the J segment 3 bases; nucleotides outside the gene matches: 1. The germline CDR1 and CDR2 sequences are MNHEY and SVGAGI. This CDR3 comprises 13 residues. The CDR3 nucleotides read TGTGCCAGCACACTAGCGGGGACAGATACGCAGTATTTT. Translation gives CASTLAGTDTQYF.

The V and J genes are TRBV2 and TRBJ2-3, with D perhaps TRBD1 (6 bases). The CDR3 totals 12 residues. CDR1 is SNHLY, CDR2 FYNNEI, per germline. Trimming removed 4 bases from V and 5 bases from J, with 7 bases in between. DNA for the CDR3: TGTGCCAGCAGTGGAGGGGGAGATACGCAGTATTTT. Translated: CASSGGGDTQYF.

This clone was counted between two and nine times. The chain couples TRBV5-6 to TRBJ2-1, with 8 nucleotides matching TRBD2. Germline values: CDR1 SGHDT, CDR2 YYEEEE. The CDR3 extends over 14 amino acids. Trimming took 4 bases from V and 7 from J; bases not matched to a gene: 7. The CDR3 loop reads CASSTGLVPNEQFF. The CDR3, as DNA: TGTGCCAGCAGCACGGGACTAGTACCAAATGAGCAGTTCTTC.

V and J are TRBV21-1 and TRBJ2-3; no check of the table's D call, TRBD1, against the DNA was made. TRBV21-1 is a pseudogene segment. CDR3 length: 16 residues. This CDR3 reads CASSRKGWTASDTQYF. For the CDR3, the DNA is TGTGCCAGCAGCCGTAAAGGGTGGACAGCCTCCGATACGCAGTATTTT.

The CDR3 loop is CASESGGNEDTQYF. DNA for the CDR3: TGTGCCAGCGAAAGCGGGGGGAATGAAGATACGCAGTATTTT. J is TRBJ2-3 and V is TRBV6-5, with 9 nucleotides matching TRBD2. The CDR3 sequence is 14 residues long. V dropped 8 bases and J dropped 5; count of bases not matched to a gene: 8. From germline, CDR1 is MNHEY and CDR2 SVGAGI.

The CDR3 DNA sequence: TGCGCCAGCACGACTAGCGGGGGGACCCTCTACAATGAGCAGTTCTTC. Protein sequence: CASTTSGGTLYNEQFF. V is TRBV5-1 and J is TRBJ2-1; 13 bases are a match to TRBD2. Unmatched junction bases numbered 6, after V lost 6 bases and J lost 3 bases. This CDR3 is built from 16 residues. Per germline, CDR1 SGHRS and CDR2 YFSETQ.

The chain recombines TRBV2 with TRBJ1-1; D may be TRBD1 (6 bases). The CDR3 extends over 13 amino acids. Germline lookup yields CDR1 SNHLY and CDR2 FYNNEI. Deletions cut 7 bases from V and 4 bases from J, with 13 bases between. The CDR3 here is CASTSQGITEAFF. The CDR3 nucleotides read TGTGCCAGCACGTCTCAGGGGATCACTGAAGCTTTCTTT. Drawing the rest from reference TRBV2 and TRBJ1-1, the complete variable domain is EPEVTQTPSHQVTQMGQEVILRCVPISNHLYFYWYRQILGQKVEFLVSFYNNEISEKSEIFDDQFSVERPDGSNFTLKIRSTKLEDSAMYFCASTSQGITEAFFGQGTRLTVV.

The V gene is TRBV27, the J gene TRBJ1-4; TRBD1 agrees at 8 bases. Losses at the gene ends were 5 bases for V and 8 bases for J; bases not matched to a gene: 7. From germline, CDR1 is MNHEY and CDR2 SMNVEV (reference sequence). The CDR3 runs 14 residues. Here the CDR3 reads CASSAHRGGEKLFF. The CDR3 DNA reads TGTGCCAGCAGTGCCCACAGGGGGGGCGAAAAACTGTTTTTT.

V and J are TRBV20-1 and TRBJ2-5, with D hard to call. This CDR3 region has 11 residues. Germline CDR1 reads DFQATT; CDR2 reads SNEGSKA (reference sequence). V lost 0 bases to trimming and J lost 7 bases, with 6 bases between them. The CDR3 loop reads CSAREAATQYF. The CDR3 DNA reads as TGCAGTGCTAGAGAGGCTGCGACCCAGTACTTC.

The genes are TRBV7-6 and TRBJ1-3; the D gene is possibly TRBD1 (6 bases). CDR1 SGHVS and CDR2 FNYEAQ come from the germline V gene. The CDR3 has 17 residues. The V end lost 5 bases, the J end lost 1 base, and 18 bases lay between the germline ends. DNA for the CDR3: TGTGCCAGCAGCCGGTTCACAGGGAGTCTTTCTGGAAACACCATATATTTT. Encoded protein: CASSRFTGSLSGNTIYF.

The chain couples TRBV7-6 to TRBJ2-1; the match to TRBD2 covers 15 bases. The CDR3 contains 17 residues. J gave up 5 bases and V 1 base, and 3 bases lay outside the gene matches. Germline values: CDR1 SGHVS, CDR2 FNYEAQ. In nucleotides, the CDR3 is TGTGCCAGCAGCTTAGAGGGGACTAGCGGGGGGAACAATGAGCAGTTCTTC. It yields the protein CASSLEGTSGGNNEQFF.

The gene calls are TRBV18 and TRBJ2-1; 7 nucleotides match TRBD2. V lost 6 bases to trimming and J lost 0 bases; unmatched junction nucleotides: 11. The germline V gene encodes CDR1 KGHSH and CDR2 LQKENI. This CDR3 spans 17 amino acids. CDR3 bases: TGTGCCAGCTCCCTATCCTGGGGCGGGAGCTCCTACAATGAGCAGTTCTTC. This translates into CASSLSWGGSSYNEQFF.

The chain has TRBV19 and TRBJ2-3; possibly TRBD2 for D (6 bases). CDR3 length equals 13 residues. The V end was cut by 4 bases, the J end by 3 bases, with 8 bases between. The V gene's germline CDR1 is LNHDA and CDR2 SQIVND (reference sequence). CDR3 bases: TGTGCCAGTAGTAATGGAGGGACAGATACGCAGTATTTT. It specifies CASSNGGTDTQYF.

V is TRBV2 and J is TRBJ2-3; tentatively, D is TRBD2 (7 bases). Germline values: CDR1 SNHLY, CDR2 FYNNEI. Trimming removed 3 bases from V and 1 base from J, with 11 bases in between. The CDR3 has 15 residues. The CDR3 sequence: CASSEAGARTDTQYF. CDR3 in DNA: TGTGCCAGCAGTGAGGCGGGGGCACGCACAGATACGCAGTATTTT.

The chain is built from TRBV7-9 and TRBJ1-1; D unclear. This CDR3 has 14 amino acids. Germline V gene lookup returns CDR1 SEHNR and CDR2 FQNEAQ (reference sequence). Trimming removed 1 base at V and 3 bases at J, with 9 bases between. The CDR3 reads CASSLGRPDTEAFF. In DNA, the CDR3 is TGTGCCAGCAGCTTAGGCCGTCCGGACACTGAAGCTTTCTTT. The whole variable domain, filled in from reference TRBV7-9 and TRBJ1-1, reads DTGVSQNPRHKITKRGQNVTFRCDPISEHNRLYWYRQTLGQGPEFLTYFQNEAQLEKSRLLSDRFSAERPKGSFSTLEIQRTEQGDSAMYLCASSLGRPDTEAFFGQGTRLTVV.

The chain uses TRBV9 and TRBJ1-2; TRBD1 aligns across 10 bases. With V trimmed by 0 bases and J by 5 bases, 4 bases remained unmatched. Germline CDR1 and CDR2: SGDLS and YYNGEE. This CDR3 contains 15 residues. As DNA, the CDR3 is TGTGCCAGCAGCGTAGAGGGACAGGGGCGGTATGGCTACACCTTC. This encodes CASSVEGQGRYGYTF.

In its sample, this clone was seen once. The chain uses TRBV4-3 and TRBJ1-4; TRBD1 agrees at 8 bases. CDR3 size: 18 residues. V dropped 0 bases and J dropped 3; count of bases not matched to a gene: 9. Germline assignment: CDR1 LGHNA and CDR2 YSLEER. This CDR3 reads CASSQDRDRGRANEKLFF. CDR3 bases: TGCGCCAGCAGCCAAGATAGAGACAGGGGTAGAGCTAATGAAAAACTGTTTTTT.

The rearrangement links TRBV6-5 to TRBJ2-1; D is uncertain. Germline V gene sequence: CDR1 MNHEY, CDR2 SVGAGI. This CDR3 is 15 amino acids long. V was shortened by 10 bases and J by 3 bases, with 19 bases between the two germline ends. CDR3 nucleotide sequence: TGTGCCACCTCGATTATGGCGCGGAGCTACAATGAGCAGTTCTTC. It specifies CATSIMARSYNEQFF.

V and J are TRBV6-5 and TRBJ1-6, with TRBD1 identical over 8 bases. CDR3 length: 14 residues. Germline CDR1 is MNHEY and CDR2 is SVGAGI. The V segment lost 7 bases and the J segment 8 bases; nucleotides outside the gene matches: 7. CDR3 sequence: CASNPQGDHSPLHF. The CDR3, as DNA: TGTGCCAGCAACCCACAGGGGGATCATTCACCCCTCCACTTT.

This chain uses TRBV11-3 with TRBJ2-2, with TRBD2 as a possible D gene (6 bases). Trimming removed 4 bases from V and 7 bases from J, with 19 bases in between. Germline values: CDR1 SGHNT, CDR2 YENEEA. The CDR3 spans 16 residues. The CDR3 loop reads CASSSLGPRRDGELFF. For the CDR3, the DNA is TGTGCCAGCAGCTCTTTGGGACCCCGGAGGGACGGGGAGCTGTTTTTT.

This chain uses TRBV6-5 with TRBJ1-1; D unclear. Germline V lookup: CDR1 MNHEY, CDR2 SVGAGI. The CDR3 is 13 amino acids. V was trimmed by 6 bases and J by 0 bases, leaving 8 bases between them. The CDR3 region is CASSYELNTEAFF. The DNA of the CDR3 is TGTGCCAGCAGCTATGAGTTGAACACTGAAGCTTTCTTT.

The rearrangement uses TRBV11-3 and TRBJ1-3; 8 nucleotides align to TRBD1. Per the germline V gene, CDR1 is SGHNT and CDR2 is YENEEA. CDR3 length equals 15 residues. With 6 bases clipped from V and 0 bases from J, the junction kept 4 bases outside the gene matches. CDR3 loop: CASRNTGGSGNTIYF. As DNA, the CDR3 is TGTGCCAGCAGAAATACAGGGGGCTCTGGAAACACCATATATTTT. Using reference TRBV11-3 and TRBJ1-3 for the parts outside the CDR3, the full variable domain is EAGVVQSPRYKIIEKKQPVAFWCNPISGHNTLYWYLQNLGQGPELLIRYENEEAVDDSQLPKDRFSAERLKGVDSTLKIQPAELGDSAVYLCASRNTGGSGNTIYFGEGSWLTVV.

The rearrangement joins TRBV15 to TRBJ2-1; D is possibly TRBD2 (5 bases). V gave up 0 bases and J gave up 1 base, with 7 bases separating them. The CDR3 runs to 15 residues. CDR1 and CDR2 (germline): LNHNV, YYDKDF (reference sequence). The CDR3 loop is CATSRDRESYNEQFF. CDR3 in DNA: TGTGCCACCAGCAGAGATAGGGAGTCCTACAATGAGCAGTTCTTC. The variable domain in full, completed from reference TRBV15 and TRBJ2-1, reads DAMVIQNPRYQVTQFGKPVTLSCSQTLNHNVMYWYQQKSSQAPKLLFHYYDKDFNNEADTPDNFQSRRPNTSFCFLDIRSPGLGDTAMYLCATSRDRESYNEQFFGPGTRLTVL.

J is TRBJ1-3 and V is TRBV12-5, with D perhaps TRBD1 (5 bases). V shed 0 bases and J shed 1 base, with 28 bases lying between them. The germline CDR1 and CDR2 sequences are LGHNT and FRNRAP. This CDR3 has 22 residues. This chain's CDR3 is CASGLVPPSAGNWGGSGNTIYF. The CDR3 DNA follows: TGTGCTAGTGGTTTGGTACCCCCCTCGGCAGGGAATTGGGGTGGATCTGGAAACACCATATATTTT.

This sequence joins TRBV5-5 and TRBJ2-5, with 9 bases fitting TRBD2. After removal of 5 bases from V and 5 bases from J, the junction contained 4 bases not matched to a gene. Per the germline V gene, CDR1 is SGHKS and CDR2 is YYEKEE (reference sequence). CDR3 length equals 13 residues. CDR3 sequence: CASRGLAGETQYF. CDR3 DNA sequence: TGTGCCAGCAGAGGGCTAGCGGGGGAGACCCAGTACTTC. Drawing the rest from reference TRBV5-5 and TRBJ2-5, the complete variable domain is DAGVTQSPTHLIKTRGQQVTLRCSPISGHKSVSWYQQVLGQGPQFIFQYYEKEERGRGNFPDRFSARQFPNYSSELNVNALLLGDSALYLCASRGLAGETQYFGPGTRLLVL.